This T cell receptor (beta chain) was captured in a study of blood T cell repertoires in COVID-19. At the level of the study: Whether acute or convalescent, the COVID-19 samples came from the United States, Italy and Spain.

This clone came up once. In the original workflow: Reference gene primer amplification in the assay estimated nucleated cell counts. TCRdb keeps only in-frame clones here, not all; method: immunoSEQ multiplex PCR. V, J and clone size derive from that table, while D and trimming were established from the DNA sequence. Of 200,000 to 250,000 clones listed, roughly 85% are singletons. Germline loops: CDR1 ENHRY, CDR2 SYGVKD. This CDR3 spans 14 amino acids. V was clipped by 0 bases and J by 5 bases, with 10 bases between them. V and J are TRBV10-3 and TRBJ2-5; possible D gene TRBD2, 6 bases. The TCR was taken from a woman aged 70 to 79 with COVID-19, enrolled during active disease. Sequencing input: peripheral blood. CDR3 coding DNA: TGTGCCATCAGTGAGTCTGGAGGGCGGGAGACCCAGTACTTC. Amino acid sequence: CAISESGGRETQYF.